One and the same sample provided the 9 T cell receptor beta chains below, sequenced in a study of radiation and T cells in renal cell carcinoma (dated by TCRdb to 2020 to 2022). Library preparation used the immunoSEQ multiplex PCR assay. Imported from immuneACCESS, the table was reduced by TCRdb to in-frame sequences with V and J called. These copies leave out some clones; in studies compared against another copy, an unresolved V gene accounts for under half, and the cause of the remainder is not known. For this sample there are fewer than 20,000 clones; approximately 59% appear just once. Roughly 30% of the sample rests with the top ten. The sample's time point label, decoded: tumor resected at nephrectomy. What this sample's treatment or condition label stands for: treatment-naive control, cytoreductive nephrectomy. The sample in question was tumor tissue, obtained from a patient whose treatment was nephrectomy without radiotherapy. Every receptor here comes from a man aged 50-60 years with renal cell carcinoma.

CDR3 loop: CASSLGAFF. The CDR3 coding sequence is TGTGCCAGCAGCTTAGGAGCTTTCTTT. The chain links TRBV7-3 to TRBJ1-1; D call uncertain. Germline V gene lookup returns CDR1 SGHTA and CDR2 FQGTGA. V lost 2 bases to trimming and J lost 10 bases, with 2 bases between them. This CDR3 has 9 residues. The entire variable domain, with the rest obtained from reference TRBV7-3 and TRBJ1-1, is as follows: GAGVSQTPSNKVTEKGKYVELRCDPISGHTALYWYRQSLGQGPEFLIYFQGTGAADDSGLPNDRFFAVRPEGSVSTLKIQRTERGDSAVYLCASSLGAFFGQGTRLTVV.

This chain links TRBV7-8 with TRBJ1-5, with TRBD1 matching 10 bases. The junction had 3 bases not matched to a gene; V was cut back by 3 bases and J by 7 bases. The CDR3 extends over 14 amino acids. Germline CDR1 reads SGHVS; CDR2 reads FQNEAQ. As DNA, the CDR3 is TGTGCCAGCAGCTTCGGGACAGGGGACCAGCCCCAGCATTTT. Protein product: CASSFGTGDQPQHF.

As DNA, the CDR3 is TGTGCCAGCAGCTTAGGCCTCATAGGCACCTACGAGCAGTACTTC. Protein sequence: CASSLGLIGTYEQYF. The chain carries TRBV7-2 and TRBJ2-7; D is undetermined. V was pared by 1 base and J by 2 bases, with 12 bases between. CDR1 SGHTA and CDR2 FQGNSA come from the germline V gene. This CDR3 spans 15 amino acids.

The chain combines TRBV30 with TRBJ2-5; TRBD2 agrees at 9 bases. The CDR3 extends over 13 amino acids. V lost 2 bases to trimming and J lost 4 bases; unmatched junction nucleotides: 2. Germline-derived CDR1 and CDR2 are GTSNPN and SVGIG (reference sequence). DNA for the CDR3: TGTGCCTGGAGTCGGCGGGAGGGAGAGACCCAGTACTTC. It codes for CAWSRREGETQYF.

The rearrangement links TRBV18 to TRBJ1-1; D not certain. V was shortened by 0 bases and J by 5 bases, with 19 bases between the two germline ends. CDR3 size: 17 residues. CDR1 KGHSH and CDR2 LQKENI come from the germline V gene. In nucleotides, the CDR3 is TGTGCCAGCTCACCACCGGTCCGGGGAATGTTATCGACTGAAGCTTTCTTT. Translation: CASSPPVRGMLSTEAFF.

The rearrangement uses TRBV9 and TRBJ1-1; 8 nucleotides match TRBD1. CDR3 length: 15 amino acids. Germline-derived CDR1 and CDR2 are SGDLS and YYNGEE. Trimming cost V 4 bases and J 4 bases; bases outside gene matches: 9. CDR3: CASSPRQGASTEAFF. DNA of the CDR3: TGTGCCAGCAGCCCCCGTCAGGGGGCGAGCACTGAAGCTTTCTTT.

This clone showed up just a few times. The chain combines TRBV6-5 with TRBJ2-7; D not certain. The germline V and J ends were trimmed by 2 bases and 4 bases, with 9 bases remaining between them. Per the germline V gene, CDR1 is MNHEY and CDR2 is SVGAGI. This CDR3 contains 13 residues. DNA of the CDR3: TGTGCCAGCAGTTACGATGGTAGTTACGAGCAGTACTTC. Its translation: CASSYDGSYEQYF.

The sample holds a few counts of this clone. The chain recombines TRBV27 with TRBJ1-1; tentative D call: TRBD1 (5 bases). V lost 4 bases to trimming and J lost 4 bases, with 13 bases between them. There are 14 residues in the CDR3. Germline CDR1 is MNHEY and CDR2 is SMNVEV (reference sequence). The CDR3 nucleotides read TGTGCCAGCAGTTCTCGTACTAGGGGCACTGAAGCTTTCTTT. It codes for CASSSRTRGTEAFF.

The chain combines TRBV10-3 with TRBJ1-1; D unresolved. Trimming pared 3 bases from V and 6 bases from J, leaving 8 bases between. Germline CDR1 ENHRY, CDR2 SYGVKD. The CDR3 extends over 12 amino acids. CDR3 coding DNA: TGTGCCATCAGTGATCCTATCGCTGAAGCTTTCTTT. This gives the protein CAISDPIAEAFF.